This TCR beta chain was identified in a study of T cells after yellow fever vaccination. Study results and caveats: Contaminating bulk clonotypes could be abundant in FACS-sorted repertoires.

There are 14 residues in the CDR3. Per the germline V gene, CDR1 is LGHDT and CDR2 is YNNKEL (reference sequence). The V and J ends lost 0 bases and 4 bases respectively, with 9 bases between them. There are many counts of this clonotype. The antigen is undetermined. TCRdb reanalysed the 5' RACE reads using MiXCR and keeps one entry per CDR3 protein. The sample lists 100,000 to 150,000 distinct CDR3 sequences, 8% to 10% occurring once. This sequence originates from a man younger than 35 who received the YFV17D yellow fever vaccine. Specimen: CD8+ T cells sorted from PBMCs, collected on the day of the yellow fever booster vaccination. The rearrangement uses TRBV3-1 and TRBJ1-2, with no clear D. This chain's CDR3 is CASSQDAGSYGYTF. The CDR3 DNA sequence: TGTGCCAGCAGCCAAGATGCGGGGTCCTATGGCTACACCTTC. The entire variable domain, with the rest obtained from reference TRBV3-1 and TRBJ1-2, is as follows: DTAVSQTPKYLVTQMGNDKSIKCEQNLGHDTMYWYKQDSKKFLKIMFSYNNKELIINETVPNRFSPKSPDKAHLNLHINSLELGDSAVYFCASSQDAGSYGYTFGSGTRLTVV.